What follows are 14 T cell receptor beta chains derived from one specimen sequenced in a study of patients and donors after allogeneic stem cell transplantation. TCRdb ran MiXCR on the RT-PCR reads and lists one entry per CDR3 protein. The data show roughly 200,000 distinct CDR3 sequences, with 35% to 50% seen just once and less than 40% held by the top ten. The material sequenced was blood, either unsorted or a sorted T cell fraction (not recorded which). Receptors originate from a human donor who was either an allogeneic HSCT recipient or a stem cell or donor lymphocyte infusion donor (not recorded which). It is not recorded whose cells these are; they may come from a transplant donor.

The chain combines TRBV4-2 with TRBJ2-2; D assignment may be TRBD1 or TRBD2 (5 bases each). With 1 base removed from V and 0 bases from J, the gap between germline ends came to 15 bases. CDR1 and CDR2 from the germline V gene are LGHNA and YNFKEQ. CDR3 length: 18 amino acids. The DNA of the CDR3 is TGTGCCAGCAGCCAAGCAATTGTCGGGACCGCGAACACCGGGGAGCTGTTTTTT. It yields the protein CASSQAIVGTANTGELFF.

V is TRBV5-1 and J is TRBJ1-1; D unclear. V dropped 1 base and J dropped 6 bases, with 13 bases sitting between them. Germline CDR1 reads SGHRS; CDR2 reads YFSETQ. The CDR3 consists of 14 residues. The CDR3 sequence is CASSLYPQGPEAFF. CDR3 sequence (DNA): TGCGCCAGCAGCTTGTACCCCCAAGGACCTGAAGCTTTCTTT.

J is TRBJ2-7 and V is TRBV20-1; D is possibly TRBD1 (6 bases). Germline CDR1 and CDR2: DFQATT and SNEGSKA (reference sequence). Trimming stripped 2 bases from V and 0 bases from J, with 14 bases between. CDR3 size: 15 residues. CDR3 protein: CSARNGDISSYEQYF. The CDR3 region has the DNA TGCAGTGCTAGAAATGGGGACATCAGCTCCTACGAGCAGTACTTC.

As DNA, the CDR3 is TGTGCCATCAGTGAGTCGGGGGGAAAGCGCTACGAGCAGTACTTC. This sequence encodes CAISESGGKRYEQYF. The chain recombines TRBV10-3 with TRBJ2-7, with D perhaps matching TRBD2 (6 bases). The CDR3 sequence is 15 residues long. The germline V gene encodes CDR1 ENHRY and CDR2 SYGVKD. The ends were cut back, 0 bases at V and 3 bases at J, with 12 bases in the middle.

The V and J genes are TRBV18 and TRBJ1-1; 8 bases are a match to TRBD1. CDR1 and CDR2 from the germline V gene are KGHSH and LQKENI. The CDR3 sequence is 16 residues long. V lost 2 bases and J lost 6; bases outside the gene matches: 11. CDR3 nucleotides: TGTGCCAGCTCACCAAGCTCCAGACAGGGGACGGCTGAAGCTTTCTTT. Protein sequence: CASSPSSRQGTAEAFF. Complete variable domain (other parts from reference TRBV18 and TRBJ1-1): NAGVMQNPRHLVRRRGQEARLRCSPMKGHSHVYWYRQLPEEGLKFMVYLQKENIIDESGMPKERFSAEFPKEGPSILRIQQVVRGDSAAYFCASSPSSRQGTAEAFFGQGTRLTVV.

The CDR3 sequence: CASSWGTGTEAFF. The CDR3 bases are TGTGCCAGCAGTTGGGGCACAGGGACTGAAGCTTTCTTT. This chain links TRBV12-3 or TRBV12-4 with TRBJ1-1, with D perhaps matching TRBD1 (6 bases). The germline V and J ends were trimmed by 4 bases and 5 bases, with 11 bases remaining between them. The CDR3 has 13 amino acids.

This sequence joins TRBV29-1 and TRBJ1-2, with D perhaps matching TRBD1 (5 bases). CDR3 length equals 13 residues. V lost 6 bases, J lost 4 bases, and 15 bases lay in between. From germline, CDR1 is SQVTM and CDR2 ANQGSEA. The CDR3: CSVIGGGFYGYTF. In DNA form, the CDR3 reads TGCAGCGTCATAGGTGGGGGATTCTATGGCTACACCTTC.

The CDR3 nucleotides are TGTGCCAGCAGTGCCTTGGGACGAGGAAACTATGGCTACACCTTC. Its translation: CASSALGRGNYGYTF. The chain couples TRBV27 to TRBJ1-2; D may be TRBD1 (5 bases). The V end was cut by 5 bases, the J end by 2 bases, with 15 bases between. Germline CDR1 is MNHEY and CDR2 is SMNVEV (reference sequence). There are 15 residues in the CDR3.

In nucleotides, the CDR3 is TGTGCCAGCAGTCTCTTTCGAGGGCGCGAGCAGTACTTC. This codes for CASSLFRGREQYF. This chain uses TRBV27 with TRBJ2-7; D might be TRBD2 (5 bases). CDR1 and CDR2 (germline): MNHEY, SMNVEV (reference sequence). V was clipped by 5 bases and J by 6 bases, with 14 bases between them. The CDR3 is 13 residues long.

V is TRBV12-3 or TRBV12-4 and J is TRBJ2-4; 9 nucleotides align to TRBD1. V shed 3 bases and J 5 bases; nucleotides not matched to a gene: 2. CDR3 length: 14 amino acids. CDR3 in DNA: TGTGCCAGCAGTTTGAGGACAGGGGAAAACATTCAGTACTTC. The encoded protein is CASSLRTGENIQYF.

This sequence joins TRBV9 and TRBJ2-1; D ambiguous. V lost 1 base and J lost 3, with 14 bases in between. Germline lookup yields CDR1 SGDLS and CDR2 YYNGEE. This CDR3 comprises 16 residues. The CDR3: CASSVLSAGNYNEQFF. The CDR3, as DNA: TGTGCCAGCAGCGTATTGTCCGCTGGAAACTACAATGAGCAGTTCTTC.

The chain carries TRBV25-1 and TRBJ2-7; the match to TRBD1 covers 9 bases. J gave up 5 bases and V 3 bases, and 5 bases lay outside the gene matches. The CDR3 spans 14 residues. Germline lookup yields CDR1 MGHDK and CDR2 SYGVNS. As DNA, the CDR3 is TGTGCCAGCAGTGAGGACAGGGGTTTTCACGAGCAGTACTTC. Translating it yields CASSEDRGFHEQYF.

V and J are TRBV12-3 or TRBV12-4 and TRBJ1-1; weak D call: TRBD1 (5 bases). The CDR3 is 14 residues long. Trimming stripped 6 bases from V and 0 bases from J, with 11 bases between. This chain's CDR3 is CASRGPSMNTEAFF. The CDR3, as DNA: TGTGCCAGCAGGGGGCCAAGCATGAACACTGAAGCTTTCTTT.

There are a few counts of this clonotype. V usage is TRBV20-1 and J usage is TRBJ2-1; 11 bases fit TRBD2. This CDR3 contains 13 residues. Germline CDR1 is DFQATT and CDR2 is SNEGSKA (reference sequence). V gave up 6 bases and J gave up 7 bases; unmatched junction bases: 5. For the CDR3, the DNA is TGCAGTGCGGCCGGGACTAGCGGTAATGAGCAGTTCTTC. Residues: CSAAGTSGNEQFF.